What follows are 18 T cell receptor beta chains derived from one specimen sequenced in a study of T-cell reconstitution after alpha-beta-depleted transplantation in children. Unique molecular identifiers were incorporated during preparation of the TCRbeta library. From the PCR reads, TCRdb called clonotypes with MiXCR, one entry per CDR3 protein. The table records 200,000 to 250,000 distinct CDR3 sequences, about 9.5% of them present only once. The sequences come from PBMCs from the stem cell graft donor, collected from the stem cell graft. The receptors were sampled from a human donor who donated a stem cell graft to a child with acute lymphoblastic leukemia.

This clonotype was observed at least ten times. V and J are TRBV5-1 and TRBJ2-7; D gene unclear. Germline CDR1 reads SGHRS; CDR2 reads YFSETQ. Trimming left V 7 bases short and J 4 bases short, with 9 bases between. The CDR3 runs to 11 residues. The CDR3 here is CASRGEYEQYF. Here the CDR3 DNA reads TGCGCCAGCCGAGGCGAGTACGAGCAGTACTTC.

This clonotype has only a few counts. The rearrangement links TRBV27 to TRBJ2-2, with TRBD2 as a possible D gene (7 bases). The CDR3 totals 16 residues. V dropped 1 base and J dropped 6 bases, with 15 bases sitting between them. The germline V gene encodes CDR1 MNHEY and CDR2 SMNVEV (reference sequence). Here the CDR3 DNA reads TGTGCCAGCAGTTTATGGGGGGGCGTCCTCGCCGGGGAGCTGTTTTTT. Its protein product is CASSLWGGVLAGELFF.

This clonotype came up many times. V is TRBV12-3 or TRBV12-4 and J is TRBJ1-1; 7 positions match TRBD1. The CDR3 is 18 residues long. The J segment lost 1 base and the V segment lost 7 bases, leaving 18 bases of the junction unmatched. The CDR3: CASNLIRDSLNPNTEAFF. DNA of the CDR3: TGTGCCAGCAATCTAATCCGGGACAGCCTCAACCCGAACACTGAAGCTTTCTTT.

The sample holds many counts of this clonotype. CDR3 sequence reads: CATSNLSGANVLTF. The CDR3 DNA reads as TGTGCCACCAGCAACCTCTCTGGGGCCAACGTCCTGACTTTC. V gene TRBV15 combines with J gene TRBJ2-6; D remains ambiguous. The germline V and J ends were trimmed by 4 bases and 0 bases, with 4 bases remaining between them. Germline V CDR1 and CDR2: LNHNV, YYDKDF (reference sequence). The CDR3 sequence is 14 residues long.

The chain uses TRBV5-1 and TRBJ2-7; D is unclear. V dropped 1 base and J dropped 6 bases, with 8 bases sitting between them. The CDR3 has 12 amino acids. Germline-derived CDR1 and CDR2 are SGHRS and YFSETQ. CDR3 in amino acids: CASSLYPGEQYF. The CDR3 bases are TGCGCCAGCAGCTTGTACCCGGGCGAGCAGTACTTC.

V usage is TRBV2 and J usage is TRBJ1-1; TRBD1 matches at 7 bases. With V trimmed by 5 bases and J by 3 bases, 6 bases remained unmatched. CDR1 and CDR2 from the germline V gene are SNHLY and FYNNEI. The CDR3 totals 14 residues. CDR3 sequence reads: CASSRGLGYTEAFF. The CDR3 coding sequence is TGTGCCAGCAGTAGGGGGCTCGGTTACACTGAAGCTTTCTTT.

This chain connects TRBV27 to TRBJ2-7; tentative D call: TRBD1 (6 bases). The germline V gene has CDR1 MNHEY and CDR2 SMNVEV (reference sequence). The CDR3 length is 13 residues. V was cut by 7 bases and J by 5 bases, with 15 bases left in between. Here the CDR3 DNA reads TGTGCCAGCACTAAATGGGCAGGGGACGAGCAGTACTTC. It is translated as CASTKWAGDEQYF.

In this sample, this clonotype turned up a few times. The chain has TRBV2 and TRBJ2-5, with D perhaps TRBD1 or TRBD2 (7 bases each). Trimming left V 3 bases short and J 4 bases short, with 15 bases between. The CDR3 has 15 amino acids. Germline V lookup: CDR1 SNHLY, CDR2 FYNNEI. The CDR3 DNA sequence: TGTGCCAGCAGTGAGGCCCCAGGGGGGGGAGAGACCCAGTACTTC. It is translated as CASSEAPGGGETQYF.

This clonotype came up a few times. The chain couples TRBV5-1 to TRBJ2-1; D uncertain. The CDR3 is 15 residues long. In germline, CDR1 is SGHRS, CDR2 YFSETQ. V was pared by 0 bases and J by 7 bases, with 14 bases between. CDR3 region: CASSLGAGLGNEQFF. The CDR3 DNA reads TGCGCCAGCAGCTTGGGGGCCGGTTTGGGGAATGAGCAGTTCTTC.

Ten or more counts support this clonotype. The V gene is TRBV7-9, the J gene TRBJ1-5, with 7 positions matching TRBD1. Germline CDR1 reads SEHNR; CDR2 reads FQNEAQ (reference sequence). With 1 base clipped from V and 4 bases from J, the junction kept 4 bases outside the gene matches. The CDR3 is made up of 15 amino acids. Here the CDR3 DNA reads TGTGCCAGCAGCTTAGATGGCAGGGGGAATCAGCCCCAGCATTTT. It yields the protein CASSLDGRGNQPQHF. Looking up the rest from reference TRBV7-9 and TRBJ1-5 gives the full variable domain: DTGVSQNPRHKITKRGQNVTFRCDPISEHNRLYWYRQTLGQGPEFLTYFQNEAQLEKSRLLSDRFSAERPKGSFSTLEIQRTEQGDSAMYLCASSLDGRGNQPQHFGDGTRLSIL.

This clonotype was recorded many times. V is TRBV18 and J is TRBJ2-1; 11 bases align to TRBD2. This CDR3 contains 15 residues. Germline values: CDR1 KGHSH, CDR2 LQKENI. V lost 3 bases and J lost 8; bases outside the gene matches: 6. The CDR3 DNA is TGTGCCAGCTCACCGTCACTAGCGGGGGCGGATGAGCAGTTCTTC. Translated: CASSPSLAGADEQFF.

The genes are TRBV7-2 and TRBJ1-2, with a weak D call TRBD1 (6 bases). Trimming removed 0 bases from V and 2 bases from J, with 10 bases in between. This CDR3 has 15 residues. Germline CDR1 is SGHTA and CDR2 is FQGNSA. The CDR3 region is CASSLAFGQNYGYTF. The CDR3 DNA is TGTGCCAGCAGCTTAGCGTTCGGACAGAACTATGGCTACACCTTC. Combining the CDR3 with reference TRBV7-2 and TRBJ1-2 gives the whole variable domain GAGVSQSPSNKVTEKGKDVELRCDPISGHTALYWYRQSLGQGLEFLIYFQGNSAPDKSGLPSDRFSAERTGGSVSTLTIQRTQQEDSAVYLCASSLAFGQNYGYTFGSGTRLTVV.

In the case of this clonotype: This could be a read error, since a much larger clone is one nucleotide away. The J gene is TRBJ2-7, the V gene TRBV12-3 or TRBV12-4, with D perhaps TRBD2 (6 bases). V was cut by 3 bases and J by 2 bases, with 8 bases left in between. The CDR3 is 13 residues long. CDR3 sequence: CASSLRETYEQYF. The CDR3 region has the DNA TGTGCCAGCAGTTTGCGGGAAACCTACGAGCAGTACTTC.

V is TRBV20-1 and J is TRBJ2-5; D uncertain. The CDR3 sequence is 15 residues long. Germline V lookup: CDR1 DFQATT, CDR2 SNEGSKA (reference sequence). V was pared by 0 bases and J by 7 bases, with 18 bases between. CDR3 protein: CSARDFASPAGTQYF. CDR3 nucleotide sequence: TGCAGTGCTAGAGATTTTGCGAGCCCGGCTGGGACCCAGTACTTC.

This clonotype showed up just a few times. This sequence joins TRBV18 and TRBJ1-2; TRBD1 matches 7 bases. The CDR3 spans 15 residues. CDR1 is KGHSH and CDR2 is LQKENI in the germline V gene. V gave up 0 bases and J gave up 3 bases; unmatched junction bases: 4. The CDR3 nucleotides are TGTGCCAGCTCACCACCCGGGACAGACTACTATGGCTACACCTTC. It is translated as CASSPPGTDYYGYTF.

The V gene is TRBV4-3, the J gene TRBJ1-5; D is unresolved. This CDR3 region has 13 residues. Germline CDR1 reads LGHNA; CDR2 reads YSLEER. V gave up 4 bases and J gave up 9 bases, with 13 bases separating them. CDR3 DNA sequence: TGCGCCAGCAGCCTCAAAAGGGCCGGGCCCCAGCATTTT. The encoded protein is CASSLKRAGPQHF.

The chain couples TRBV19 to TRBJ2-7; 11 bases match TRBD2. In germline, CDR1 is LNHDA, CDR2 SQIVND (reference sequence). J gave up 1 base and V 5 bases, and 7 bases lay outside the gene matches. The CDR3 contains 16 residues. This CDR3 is CASSPSGTSGSYEQYF. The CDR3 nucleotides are TGTGCCAGTAGTCCTTCCGGGACTAGCGGTTCCTACGAGCAGTACTTC.

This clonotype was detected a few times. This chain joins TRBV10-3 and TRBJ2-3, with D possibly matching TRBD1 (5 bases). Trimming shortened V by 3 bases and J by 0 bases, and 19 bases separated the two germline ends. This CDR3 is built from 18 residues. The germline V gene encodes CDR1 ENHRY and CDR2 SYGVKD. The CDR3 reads CAISDHQGAGDSTDTQYF. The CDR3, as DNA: TGTGCCATCAGTGATCACCAGGGCGCTGGGGATAGCACAGATACGCAGTATTTT.